The source of this T cell receptor beta chain is a study of T-cell memory formation after mild COVID-19. Study context: TCR clusters largely stayed donor specific.

This clonotype was seen only a few times. TCRdb reanalysed the 5' RACE reads using MiXCR and keeps one entry per CDR3 protein. The repertoire holds fewer than 150,000 distinct CDR3 sequences, with 14% as singletons. CDR3 length equals 16 residues. The trim removed 5 bases at V and 3 bases at J, leaving 4 bases unmatched. The germline V gene encodes CDR1 SEHNR and CDR2 FQNEAQ (reference sequence). Sequencing input: PBMCs or a T cell subset sorted from them (not recorded which). The receptor was derived from an adult woman who had mild COVID-19 (a few samples of this study predate the infection). Cell type and time point are not known. The gene calls are TRBV7-9 and TRBJ2-2; TRBD1 matches at 12 bases. In DNA form, the CDR3 reads TGTGCCAGCAGCCCCGGGACAGGGGGCTACACCGGGGAGCTGTTTTTT. This codes for CASSPGTGGYTGELFF. Complete variable domain (other parts from reference TRBV7-9 and TRBJ2-2): DTGVSQNPRHKITKRGQNVTFRCDPISEHNRLYWYRQTLGQGPEFLTYFQNEAQLEKSRLLSDRFSAERPKGSFSTLEIQRTEQGDSAMYLCASSPGTGGYTGELFFGEGSRLTVL.